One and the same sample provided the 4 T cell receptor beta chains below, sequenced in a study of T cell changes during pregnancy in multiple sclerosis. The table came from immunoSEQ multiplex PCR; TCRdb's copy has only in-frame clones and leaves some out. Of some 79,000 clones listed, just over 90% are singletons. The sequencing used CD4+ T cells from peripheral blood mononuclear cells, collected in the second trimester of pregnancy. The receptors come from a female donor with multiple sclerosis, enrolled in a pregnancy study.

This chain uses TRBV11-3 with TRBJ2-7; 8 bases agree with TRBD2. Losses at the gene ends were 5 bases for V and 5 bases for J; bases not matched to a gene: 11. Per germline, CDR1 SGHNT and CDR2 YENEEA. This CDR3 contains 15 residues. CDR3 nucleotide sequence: TGTGCCAGCAGCCCGAGCGGGACTAGGAAGCACGAGCAGTACTTC. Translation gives CASSPSGTRKHEQYF.

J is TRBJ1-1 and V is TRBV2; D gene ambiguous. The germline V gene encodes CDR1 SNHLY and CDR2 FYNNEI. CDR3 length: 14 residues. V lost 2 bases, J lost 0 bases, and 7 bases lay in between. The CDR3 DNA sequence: TGTGCCAGCAGTGAAACAGACATGAACACTGAAGCTTTCTTT. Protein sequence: CASSETDMNTEAFF.

In nucleotides, the CDR3 is TGCGCCAGCAGTTGGACAGGGGCGCGGGGCCCGAACACCGGGGAGCTGTTTTTT. Amino acid sequence: CASSWTGARGPNTGELFF. The gene calls are TRBV5-1 and TRBJ2-2; 9 nucleotides align to TRBD1. The CDR3 is 18 residues long. The V gene's germline CDR1 is SGHRS and CDR2 YFSETQ. The junction had 11 bases not matched to a gene; V was cut back by 5 bases and J by 0 bases.

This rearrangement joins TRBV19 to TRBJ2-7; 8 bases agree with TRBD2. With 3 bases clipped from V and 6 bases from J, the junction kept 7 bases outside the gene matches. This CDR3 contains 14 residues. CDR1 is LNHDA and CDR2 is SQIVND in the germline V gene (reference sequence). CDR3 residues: CASSIGTSPLEQYF. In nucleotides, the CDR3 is TGTGCCAGTAGTATTGGGACTAGTCCGCTCGAGCAGTACTTC.